Listed here is a single TCR beta chain. CDR1 and CDR2 (germline): MDHEN, SYDVKM. The CDR3 has 15 residues. Germline trimming cut 6 bases from V and 4 bases from J; bases unmatched to any gene: 9. The data are from a study of OX40 agonist ivuxolimab in advanced cancers. The table came from immunoSEQ multiplex PCR; TCRdb's copy has only in-frame clones and leaves some out. There are roughly 80,000 clones in the sample; 87% occur only once, and under 0.35% lies in the top ten. Autoimmune disease history or systemic immunosuppression was exclusionary. The receptor was derived from an adult with an advanced solid tumor such as melanoma, head and neck, liver or kidney cancer. The specimen comprised CD4+ or CD8+ T cells sorted from blood, sampled in a trial of the OX40 agonist ivuxolimab. V usage is TRBV28 and J usage is TRBJ2-7, with 10 nucleotides matching TRBD1. This CDR3 reads CASRNDRDRGYEQYF. The DNA for the CDR3 is TGTGCCAGCAGAAACGACAGGGACAGGGGATACGAGCAGTACTTC.